Only one count was recorded for the clone carrying this TCR beta chain. Trimming removed 5 bases from V and 2 bases from J; junction bases left unmatched: 6. This CDR3 spans 15 amino acids. Through a sample-barcoded 5' primer and a J-beta primer mix, a second PCR was run for roughly 6 to 11 cycles. TCRdb reprocessed the 5' RACE reads with MiXCR, giving one entry per CDR3 protein. Counted here are about 940,000 distinct CDR3 sequences, around 48% occurring once; the ten biggest clones make up about an eighth. This entry comes from a study of blood T cells in healthy people across ages. The rearrangement joins TRBV12-3 or TRBV12-4 to TRBJ1-5, with 7 bases matching TRBD1. What was sequenced was blood. This TCR came from a man aged 25-40 years in good health. The CDR3 region is CASSTDRLRNQPQHF. The CDR3 DNA is TGTGCCAGCAGTACGGACAGGCTCCGCAATCAGCCCCAGCATTTT.